Only a few counts were recorded for the clone carrying this T cell receptor beta chain. These data come from a study of blood T cell repertoires in COVID-19. Study-level background: Some COVID-19 samples were acute and others convalescent; all came from the United States, Italy and Spain. PBMCs, B-cell-depleted T cells, or T cells provided the cDNA or gDNA that made up the material.

Authors' analysis steps: Counts of nucleated cells, estimated from reference gene primer amplification, were obtained. Only in-frame clones appear in the TCRdb table, and some are missing; sequencing was by immunoSEQ multiplex PCR. V and J calls and clone size follow that table, whereas D and trimming were derived from the DNA. The sample carries some 160,000 clones, 78% recorded once. This CDR3 is 14 amino acids long. J was trimmed by 7 bases and V by 7 bases; bases with no gene match: 6. Germline V gives CDR1 SEHNR, CDR2 FQNEAQ (reference sequence). Source material: peripheral blood. This sequence was found in a woman older than 75 with acute or convalescent COVID-19. This chain joins TRBV7-9 and TRBJ1-4; 10 bases map to TRBD1. The CDR3 protein is CASKLGQGTEKLFF. The CDR3 DNA reads as TGTGCCAGCAAATTGGGACAGGGGACTGAAAAACTGTTTTTT. The complete variable domain, with remaining parts taken from reference TRBV7-9 and TRBJ1-4, reads DTGVSQNPRHKITKRGQNVTFRCDPISEHNRLYWYRQTLGQGPEFLTYFQNEAQLEKSRLLSDRFSAERPKGSFSTLEIQRTEQGDSAMYLCASKLGQGTEKLFFGSGTQLSVL.